The rows below give T cell receptor beta chains drawn from one sample of a study of T cells in Graves' hyperthyroidism and ophthalmopathy. TCRdb passed the multiplex PCR reads through MiXCR, listing each CDR3 protein once. The sample carries approximately 700,000 distinct CDR3 sequences, 16% recorded once. The sequencing sample was made of blood. Receptors were obtained from a young man with Graves' hyperthyroidism. Each CDR3 is given with its conserved first and last residue. The order of the fields is CDR3 length, D gene, J gene, clone size, V gene, CDR3 DNA, CDR3 protein. A D gene is named only where the DNA matches it firmly. The size of a clone is reported for some rows only, either as once, few or many, or as a class for expanded clones.

>17|TRBD2|TRBJ2-3|many|TRBV7-9
TGTGCCAGCAGCTTATTGGGGTTAGCGGGAGCTAGAGATACGCAGTATTTT
CASSLLGLAGARDTQYF
>15|TRBD2|TRBJ2-1|many|TRBV2
TGTGCCAGCACCGAGACTAGCGGAGGCTACAATGAGCAGTTCTTC
CASTETSGGYNEQFF
>16|-|TRBJ2-2|few|TRBV2
TGTGCCAGCAGAGATATAATGGTCCTAAACACCGGGGAGCTGTTTTTT
CASRDIMVLNTGELFF
>14|-|TRBJ2-3|-|TRBV11-3
TGTGCCAGCAGCATCCGGGACGGAACTTATACGCAGTATTTT
CASSIRDGTYTQYF
>13|-|TRBJ2-7|many|TRBV28
TGTGCCACCCGCGGGGTGGGTTTGATGGAGCAGTACTTC
CATRGVGLMEQYF
>14|-|TRBJ2-1|-|TRBV5-1
TGCGCCAGCAGCTTGGAGTGGGAGAATAATGAGCAGTTCTTC
CASSLEWENNEQFF
>8|-|TRBJ2-7|-|TRBV3-2
TGTGCCGGGCAGGGGCAGTACTTC
CAGQGQYF
>17|-|TRBJ2-5|-|TRBV12-3/TRBV12-4
TGTGCCAGCAGTTCAACCGTCGGACCCCCAGCCCCAGAGACCCAGTACTTC
CASSSTVGPPAPETQYF
>16|TRBD2|TRBJ2-5|-|TRBV20-1
TGCAGTGCTAGAGGGACTAGCGGGGCCCCACAAGAGACCCAGTACTTC
CSARGTSGAPQETQYF
>13|-|TRBJ2-5|many|TRBV11-2
TGTGCCAGCAGCCGAGGGTCTGTGGAGACCCAGTACTTC
CASSRGSVETQYF
>13|-|TRBJ2-2|-|TRBV9
TGTGCCAGCAGCGTAGACGGGGCCGGGGAGCTGTTTTTT
CASSVDGAGELFF
>14|-|TRBJ1-1|many|TRBV18
TGTGCCAGCTCACCACTTAATATGAACACTGAAGCTTTCTTT
CASSPLNMNTEAFF
>14|TRBD2|TRBJ2-1|few|TRBV20-1
TGCAGTGCCCTGACTAGCGGGAGTATGGATGAGCAGTTCTTC
CSALTSGSMDEQFF
>15|TRBD2|TRBJ2-7|many|TRBV28
TGTGCCAGCAGCCCGAGACTAGCGGCAACCTACGAGCAGTACTTC
CASSPRLAATYEQYF
>15|TRBD1|TRBJ2-2|many|TRBV7-8
TGTGCCAGCAGCGCGAGGGACAGCGCTACCGGGGAGCTGTTTTTT
CASSARDSATGELFF
>17|TRBD1|TRBJ2-7|-|TRBV4-1
TGCGCCAGCAGCCAAGCCACAACAGGGGCGGGTCCCTACGAGCAGTACTTC
CASSQATTGAGPYEQYF
>14|-|TRBJ1-3|many|TRBV9
TGTGCCAGCAGCACCCCGGTTGGTGGAAACACCATATATTTT
CASSTPVGGNTIYF
>17|TRBD2|TRBJ2-1|-|TRBV5-1
TGCGCCAGCAGCTTGACGACTAGCGGGAGGATCTACAATGAGCAGTTCTTC
CASSLTTSGRIYNEQFF
>14|-|TRBJ2-7|few|TRBV6-1
TGTGCCAGCACCCTCATAGGGGGGGCTGACGAGCAGTACTTC
CASTLIGGADEQYF
>15|-|TRBJ2-5|few|TRBV19
TGTGCCAGTAGTAGGGTTCTGGAGATTGAAGAGACCCAGTACTTC
CASSRVLEIEETQYF
>12|TRBD1|TRBJ1-1|-|TRBV20-1
TGCACTCCGGGACAGACAAACACTGAAGCTTTCTTT
CTPGQTNTEAFF
>14|TRBD2|TRBJ2-7|few|TRBV2
TGTGCCAGCAGGGGTAGCGGGACCTCCTACGAGCAGTACTTC
CASRGSGTSYEQYF
>13|-|TRBJ2-1|-|TRBV7-8
TGTGCCAGCAGCTTAGAACAGGGCAATGAGCAGTTCTTC
CASSLEQGNEQFF
>13|TRBD1|TRBJ2-7|many|TRBV28
TGTGCCAGCAGGGAGACAGGGAACTACGAGCAGTACTTC
CASRETGNYEQYF
>15|-|TRBJ1-1|many|TRBV27
TGTGCCAGCAGTTTATCGACCAGATTGAACACTGAAGCTTTCTTT
CASSLSTRLNTEAFF
>14|-|TRBJ1-5|many|TRBV5-6
TGTGCCAGCAGCTTCGGAGGGCGGAATCAGCCCCAGCATTTT
CASSFGGRNQPQHF
>15|TRBD2|TRBJ2-1|many|TRBV28
TGTGCCAGCAGTGCCCCGGGACTAGCGAGGCATGAGCAGTTCTTC
CASSAPGLARHEQFF
>14|-|TRBJ1-1|-|TRBV27
TGTGCCAGCAGTTTACAGGGCCAGAACACTAAAGCTTTCTTT
CASSLQGQNTKAFF
>15|TRBD2|TRBJ2-4|-|TRBV4-1
TGCGCCAGCAGCCAGCCCTCTAGCGGGGAAAACATTCAGTACTTC
CASSQPSSGENIQYF
>12|-|TRBJ2-7|-|TRBV29-1
TGCAGCGCCGAAGTAGGATGGGGCGAGCAGTACTTC
CSAEVGWGEQYF
>14|-|TRBJ2-1|few|TRBV11-3
TGTGCCAGCATCGGGCAGGGTATCTACAATGAGCAGTTCTTC
CASIGQGIYNEQFF
>15|-|TRBJ1-2|-|TRBV6-2/TRBV6-3
TGTGCCAGCAGTTACTCGATAGGTGACTTTTATGGCTACACCTTC
CASSYSIGDFYGYTF
>15|-|TRBJ2-1|-|TRBV9
TGTGCCAGCAGCGGGACAACCCACTCCTACAATGAGCAGTTCTTC
CASSGTTHSYNEQFF
>13|-|TRBJ1-1|few|TRBV3-1
TGTGCCAGCAGCTCCTCCCCCCAAGGTGCGGCTTTCTTT
CASSSSPQGAAFF
>15|TRBD1|TRBJ1-4|-|TRBV7-9
TGTGCCAGCAGCACCGGACAGGGCGCTAATGAAAAACTGTTTTTT
CASSTGQGANEKLFF
>14|-|TRBJ2-7|few|TRBV3-1
TGTGCCAGCAGCCCGGCCTCGGGCGGATCCGCGCAGTACTTC
CASSPASGGSAQYF
>11|-|TRBJ2-1|many|TRBV30
TGTGCCTGGAGTGCGATTAATGAGCAGTTCTTC
CAWSAINEQFF
>20|TRBD2|TRBJ2-7|many|TRBV6-2/TRBV6-3
TGTGCCAGCAGTTACTCGACCGACAAGAACCTAGCGGGAGGGCCCGGCGAGCAGTACTTC
CASSYSTDKNLAGGPGEQYF
>12|-|TRBJ2-7|-|TRBV12-3/TRBV12-4
TGTGCCAGCAGTTTGGGGAGCTACGAGCAGTGCTTC
CASSLGSYEQCF
>9|-|TRBJ2-1|few|TRBV20-1
TGCAGTGCAAGACGTGAGCAGTTCTTC
CSARREQFF
>18|TRBD2|TRBJ2-3|many|TRBV7-8
TGTGCCAGCAGCTTAGCGTGGTGGGGACTAGTGGCCCAAGATACGCAGTATTTT
CASSLAWWGLVAQDTQYF
>13|TRBD2|TRBJ2-7|many|TRBV28
TGTGCCAGCTGGAGGACTAGCCTCCACGAGCAGTACTTC
CASWRTSLHEQYF
>13|-|TRBJ1-4|many|TRBV2
TGTGCCAGCAGTGCCCGGGAACGAGAAAAACTGTTTTTT
CASSAREREKLFF
>17|TRBD1|TRBJ2-7|few|TRBV14
TGTGCCAGCAGCCCGGGACAGAGAAACACTCCCGTCTACGAGCAGTACTTC
CASSPGQRNTPVYEQYF
>12|-|TRBJ2-5|many|TRBV12-3/TRBV12-4
TGTGCCAGCAGTTCACAGGTGGTGGCCCAGTACTTC
CASSSQVVAQYF
>16|-|TRBJ2-3|few|TRBV12-3/TRBV12-4
TGTGCCACAACCAGGGGACGGGAGACTAGCACAGATACGCAGTATTTT
CATTRGRETSTDTQYF
>15|-|TRBJ1-5|few|TRBV11-2
TGTGCCAGCAGCTTAGGACAGACCGCCAATCAGCCCCAGCATTTT
CASSLGQTANQPQHF
>15|-|TRBJ2-3|-|TRBV2
TGTGCCAGCAGTCCTACTAATATCCGGGCAGATACGCAGTATTTT
CASSPTNIRADTQYF
>13|-|TRBJ1-1|many|TRBV6-2/TRBV6-3
TGTGCCAGCAGTTACCTCTTTGGGACTGAAGCTTTCTTT
CASSYLFGTEAFF
>15|-|TRBJ2-2|-|TRBV3-1
TGTGCCAGCAGCTCCCAACTCTTCAGGGGCGGGGAGCTGTTTTTT
CASSSQLFRGGELFF
>17|TRBD1|TRBJ2-7|-|TRBV19
TGTGCCAGTAGTATAGAACCCCGGACAGGGCCCTTTTACGAGCAGTACTTC
CASSIEPRTGPFYEQYF
>16|-|TRBJ2-2|-|TRBV19
TGTGCCAGTAGTATTCGTGGTGGCACCGGAACCGGGGAGCTGTTTTTT
CASSIRGGTGTGELFF
>15|-|TRBJ2-2|many|TRBV7-2
TGTGCCAGCAACACGAAAGTGGGCCTTGCCGGGGAGCTGTTTTTT
CASNTKVGLAGELFF